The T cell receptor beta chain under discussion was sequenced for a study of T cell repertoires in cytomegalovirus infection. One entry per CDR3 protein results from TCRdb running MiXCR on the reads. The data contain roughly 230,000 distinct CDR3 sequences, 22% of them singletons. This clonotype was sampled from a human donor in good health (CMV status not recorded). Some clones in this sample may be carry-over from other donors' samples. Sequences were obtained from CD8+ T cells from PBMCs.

DNA of the CDR3: TGTGCCAGCAGCAACACTGGGACAGGAAACTACGAGCAGTACTTC. This codes for CASSNTGTGNYEQYF. The chain links TRBV3-1 to TRBJ2-7; 8 bases line up with TRBD1. Germline trimming cut 5 bases from V and 3 bases from J; bases unmatched to any gene: 9. Germline V gene lookup returns CDR1 LGHDT and CDR2 YNNKEL (reference sequence). There are 15 residues in the CDR3.